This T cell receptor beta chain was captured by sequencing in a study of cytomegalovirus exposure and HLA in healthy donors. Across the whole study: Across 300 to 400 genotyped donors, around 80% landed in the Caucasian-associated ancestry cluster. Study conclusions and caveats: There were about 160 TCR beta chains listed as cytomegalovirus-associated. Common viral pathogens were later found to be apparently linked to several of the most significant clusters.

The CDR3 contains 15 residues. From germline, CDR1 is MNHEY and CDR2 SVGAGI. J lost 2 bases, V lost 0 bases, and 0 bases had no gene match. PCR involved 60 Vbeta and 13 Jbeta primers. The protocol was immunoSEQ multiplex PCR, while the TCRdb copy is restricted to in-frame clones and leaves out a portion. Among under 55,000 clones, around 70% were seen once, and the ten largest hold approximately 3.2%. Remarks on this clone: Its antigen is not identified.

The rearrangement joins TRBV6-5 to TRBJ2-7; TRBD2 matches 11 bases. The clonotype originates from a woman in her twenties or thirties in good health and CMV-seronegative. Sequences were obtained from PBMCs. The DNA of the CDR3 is TGTGCCAGCAGTTACTCTAGCGGGGGGGCCTACGAGCAGTACTTC. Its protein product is CASSYSSGGAYEQYF.